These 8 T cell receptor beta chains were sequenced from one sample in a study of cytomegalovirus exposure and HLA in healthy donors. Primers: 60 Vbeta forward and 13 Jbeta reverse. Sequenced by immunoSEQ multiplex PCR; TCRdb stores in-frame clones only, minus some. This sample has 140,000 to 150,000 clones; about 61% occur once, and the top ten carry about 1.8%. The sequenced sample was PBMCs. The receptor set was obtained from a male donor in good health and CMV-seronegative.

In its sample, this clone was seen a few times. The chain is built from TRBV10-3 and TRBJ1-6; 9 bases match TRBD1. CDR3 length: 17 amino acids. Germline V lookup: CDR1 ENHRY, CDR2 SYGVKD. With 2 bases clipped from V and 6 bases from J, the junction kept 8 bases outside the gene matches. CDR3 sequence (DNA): TGTGCCATCAGTGAGAGAGCGGGACAGGGCAGTAATTCACCCCTCCACTTT. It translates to CAISERAGQGSNSPLHF.

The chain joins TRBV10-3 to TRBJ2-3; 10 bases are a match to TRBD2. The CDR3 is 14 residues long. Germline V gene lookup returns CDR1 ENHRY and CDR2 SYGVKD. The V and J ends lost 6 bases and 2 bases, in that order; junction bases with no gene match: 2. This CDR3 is CAISTSGDTDTQYF. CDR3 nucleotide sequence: TGTGCCATCAGCACTAGCGGGGACACAGATACGCAGTATTTT.

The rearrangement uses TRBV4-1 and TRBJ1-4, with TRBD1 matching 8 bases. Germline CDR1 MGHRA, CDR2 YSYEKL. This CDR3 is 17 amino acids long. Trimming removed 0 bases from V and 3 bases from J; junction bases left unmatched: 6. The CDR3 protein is CASSQEGQVHPNEKLFF. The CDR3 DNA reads TGCGCCAGCAGCCAAGAGGGACAGGTCCATCCTAATGAAAAACTGTTTTTT.

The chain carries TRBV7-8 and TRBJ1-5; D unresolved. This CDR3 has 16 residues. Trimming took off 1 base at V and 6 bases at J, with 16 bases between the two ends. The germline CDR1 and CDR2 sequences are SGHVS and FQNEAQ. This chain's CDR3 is CASSLGRDRAGQPQHF. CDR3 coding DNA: TGTGCCAGCAGCTTAGGGAGAGACCGGGCGGGTCAGCCCCAGCATTTT.

The CDR3 DNA sequence: TGTGCCAGCAGTGAAGTGAGGGGGCGATCACCCCTCCACTTT. Its protein is CASSEVRGRSPLHF. The gene calls are TRBV2 and TRBJ1-6; 7 nucleotides align to TRBD1. CDR1 and CDR2 (germline): SNHLY, FYNNEI. The V gene end was trimmed by 1 base and the J gene end by 10 bases; junction bases not matched to a gene: 4. CDR3 length equals 14 residues.

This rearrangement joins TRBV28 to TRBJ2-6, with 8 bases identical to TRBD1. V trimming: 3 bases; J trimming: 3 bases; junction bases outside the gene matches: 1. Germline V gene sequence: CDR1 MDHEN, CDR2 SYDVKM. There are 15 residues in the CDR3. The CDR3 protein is CASSFRGLGANVLTF. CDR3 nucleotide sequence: TGTGCCAGCAGTTTCAGGGGGCTTGGGGCCAACGTCCTGACTTTC.

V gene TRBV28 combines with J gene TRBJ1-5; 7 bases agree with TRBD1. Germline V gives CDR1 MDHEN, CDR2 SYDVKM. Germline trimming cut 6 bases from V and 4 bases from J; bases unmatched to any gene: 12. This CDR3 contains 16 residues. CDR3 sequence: CASSWFDRASNQPQHF. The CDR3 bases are TGTGCCAGCAGCTGGTTCGACAGGGCCTCTAATCAGCCCCAGCATTTT.

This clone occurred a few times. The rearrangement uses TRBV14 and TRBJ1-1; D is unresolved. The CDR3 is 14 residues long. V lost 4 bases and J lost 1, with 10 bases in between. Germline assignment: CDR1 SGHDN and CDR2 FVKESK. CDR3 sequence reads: CASSLPITNTEAFF. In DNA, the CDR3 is TGTGCCAGCAGCCTCCCTATTACGAACACTGAAGCTTTCTTT.